The 17 T cell receptor beta chains below come from one sample, sequenced in a study of cytomegalovirus exposure and HLA in healthy donors. Primers for the PCR totalled 60 Vbeta and 13 Jbeta. Sequencing used immunoSEQ multiplex PCR; TCRdb keeps in-frame clones, though not all of them. This table has 120,000 to 150,000 clones, 79% appearing once. Source material: PBMCs. Receptor source: a female donor in good health and CMV-seronegative.

The rearrangement links TRBV5-4 to TRBJ2-5; D is possibly TRBD2 (6 bases). This CDR3 comprises 13 residues. Trimming removed 5 bases from V and 5 bases from J, with 13 bases in between. CDR1 and CDR2 from the germline V gene are SGHNT and YYREEE (reference sequence). The CDR3 loop reads CASRWIGSETQYF. The CDR3 bases are TGTGCCAGCAGATGGATCGGGAGTGAGACCCAGTACTTC.

This clone has a single count. The chain couples TRBV18 to TRBJ2-3; 12 bases match TRBD2. Germline V CDR1 and CDR2: KGHSH, LQKENI. The CDR3 consists of 16 residues. The V and J ends lost 3 bases and 6 bases, in that order; junction bases with no gene match: 7. This CDR3 reads CASSPTSGSLGDTQYF. Written as DNA, the CDR3 is TGTGCCAGCTCACCGACTAGCGGGAGCCTGGGGGATACGCAGTATTTT.

This chain connects TRBV27 to TRBJ2-7, with TRBD1 identical over 8 bases. In germline, CDR1 is MNHEY, CDR2 SMNVEV (reference sequence). CDR3 length: 15 residues. The V gene end was trimmed by 4 bases and the J gene end by 3 bases; junction bases not matched to a gene: 8. The CDR3 sequence is CASSSDRVGVYEQYF. The CDR3 DNA sequence: TGTGCCAGCAGTTCGGACAGGGTCGGGGTCTACGAGCAGTACTTC.

This chain connects TRBV27 to TRBJ2-3; D is perhaps TRBD2 (5 bases). Trimming removed 2 bases at V and 2 bases at J, with 8 bases between. Germline-derived CDR1 and CDR2 are MNHEY and SMNVEV (reference sequence). The length of the CDR3 is 14 residues. CDR3 sequence reads: CASSLEGSTDTQYF. The CDR3 DNA is TGTGCCAGCAGTTTAGAGGGATCCACAGATACGCAGTATTTT.

This clone was counted between two and nine times. The gene calls are TRBV5-6 and TRBJ2-1; unclear D gene. V was clipped by 0 bases and J by 3 bases, with 4 bases between them. The length of the CDR3 is 13 residues. Per the germline V gene, CDR1 is SGHDT and CDR2 is YYEEEE. This chain's CDR3 is CASSLVHYNEQFF. As DNA, the CDR3 is TGTGCCAGCAGCTTGGTACACTACAATGAGCAGTTCTTC.

The genes are TRBV5-1 and TRBJ2-5; unclear D gene. The germline V gene has CDR1 SGHRS and CDR2 YFSETQ. V gave up 4 bases and J gave up 2 bases, with 6 bases separating them. CDR3 length equals 12 residues. CDR3: CASSPRQETQYF. CDR3 DNA sequence: TGCGCCAGCAGCCCCAGGCAAGAGACCCAGTACTTC.

The V call is TRBV11-2, the J call TRBJ2-7, with D maybe TRBD1 (6 bases). The CDR3 contains 15 residues. The V end was cut by 5 bases, the J end by 3 bases, with 17 bases between. The germline CDR1 and CDR2 sequences are SGHAT and FQNNGV. As DNA, the CDR3 is TGTGCCAGCAGCGCCCGGCCCCTAGGGGGCTACGAGCAGTACTTC. Its translation is CASSARPLGGYEQYF.

The genes are TRBV10-3 and TRBJ1-1, with D tentatively TRBD1 (5 bases). Germline CDR1 is ENHRY and CDR2 is SYGVKD. The CDR3 covers 13 residues. V was trimmed by 7 bases and J by 4 bases, leaving 13 bases between them. The chain's CDR3 is CAINTGGGTEAFF. CDR3 nucleotides: TGTGCCATCAATACAGGCGGGGGCACTGAAGCTTTCTTT.

The chain carries TRBV7-9 and TRBJ2-1, with 8 bases fitting TRBD2. This CDR3 is built from 16 residues. V was clipped by 5 bases and J by 4 bases; unmatched bases: 10. Germline V gives CDR1 SEHNR, CDR2 FQNEAQ (reference sequence). The CDR3 here is CASSPSPGRGYNEQFF. Written as DNA, the CDR3 is TGTGCCAGCAGCCCCTCCCCCGGGAGGGGGTACAATGAGCAGTTCTTC.

The chain employs TRBV6-5 and TRBJ2-1; 7 bases are a match to TRBD2. Germline CDR1 reads MNHEY; CDR2 reads SVGAGI. V was pared by 6 bases and J by 8 bases, with 7 bases of the junction left unmatched. This CDR3 has 13 residues. The CDR3 sequence is CASRKSGIDEQFF. CDR3 nucleotide sequence: TGTGCCAGCAGGAAAAGCGGGATTGATGAGCAGTTCTTC.

The chain combines TRBV9 with TRBJ2-2, with TRBD2 as a possible D gene (5 bases). Germline CDR1 is SGDLS and CDR2 is YYNGEE. This CDR3 is 13 amino acids long. The V end lost 2 bases, the J end lost 5 bases, and 7 bases lay between the germline ends. The CDR3 reads CASSVTGTGELFF. Written as DNA, the CDR3 is TGTGCCAGCAGCGTGACGGGAACCGGGGAGCTGTTTTTT.

V usage is TRBV4-3 and J usage is TRBJ2-7; 14 bases align to TRBD2. CDR1 is LGHNA and CDR2 is YSLEER in the germline V gene. Trimming at V came to 1 base and at J to 5 bases, leaving 7 bases not matched to a gene. The CDR3 has 17 residues. The CDR3 here is CASSQGGLAGGRDEQYF. Written as DNA, the CDR3 is TGCGCCAGCAGCCAAGGTGGACTAGCGGGAGGAAGAGACGAGCAGTACTTC.

The V and J genes are TRBV5-4 and TRBJ2-2, with TRBD1 identical over 11 bases. Trimming cost V 5 bases and J 1 base; bases outside gene matches: 7. This CDR3 comprises 17 residues. Germline CDR1 is SGHNT and CDR2 is YYREEE (reference sequence). Written as DNA, the CDR3 is TGTGCCAGCAGACCCCGGACAGGGGGCTTGAACACCGGGGAGCTGTTTTTT. Its translation is CASRPRTGGLNTGELFF.

This clone was picked up a small number of times. V and J are TRBV6-5 and TRBJ1-5; 7 bases are shared with TRBD1. The V gene end was trimmed by 4 bases and the J gene end by 9 bases; junction bases not matched to a gene: 6. The length of the CDR3 is 13 residues. Germline loops: CDR1 MNHEY, CDR2 SVGAGI. DNA of the CDR3: TGTGCCAGCAGTTCCCGACAGGGAAGGCCCCAGCATTTT. Amino acids: CASSSRQGRPQHF.

This clone was observed at least ten times. The chain combines TRBV18 with TRBJ2-7, with 9 bases identical to TRBD1. The CDR3 covers 15 residues. Per the germline V gene, CDR1 is KGHSH and CDR2 is LQKENI. V lost 2 bases, J lost 1 base, and 3 bases stayed unmatched. Here the CDR3 reads CASSPGTGQSYEQYF. CDR3 DNA sequence: TGTGCCAGCTCACCAGGGACAGGGCAGTCCTACGAGCAGTACTTC.

The chain is built from TRBV5-1 and TRBJ1-1; tentatively, D is TRBD1 (5 bases). Per the germline V gene, CDR1 is SGHRS and CDR2 is YFSETQ. With 4 bases removed from V and 5 bases from J, the gap between germline ends came to 15 bases. The CDR3 totals 14 residues. Here the CDR3 reads CASSASGGWTEAFF. The CDR3 region has the DNA TGCGCCAGCAGCGCCAGTGGGGGGTGGACTGAAGCTTTCTTT.

The chain joins TRBV29-1 to TRBJ2-1; D uncertain. V was pared by 1 base and J by 5 bases, with 24 bases between. This CDR3 region has 18 residues. The germline gives CDR1 SQVTM, CDR2 ANQGSEA. In nucleotides, the CDR3 is TGCAGCGTTGAAGCGTCTTGGCAGGTCCGTTTCTGGAACAATGAGCAGTTCTTC. Translating gives CSVEASWQVRFWNNEQFF.